One and the same sample provided the 22 T cell receptor beta chains below, sequenced in a study of cytomegalovirus exposure and HLA in healthy donors. Assay used: immunoSEQ multiplex PCR; TCRdb lists only in-frame clones, some missing. The sample carries fewer than 250,000 clones, approximately 82% recorded once. Sequencing was done on a sample of PBMCs. These receptors were obtained from a woman aged 18 to 35 in good health and CMV-seronegative.

The chain recombines TRBV25-1 with TRBJ2-7; D ambiguous. The CDR3 extends over 14 amino acids. The V gene's germline CDR1 is MGHDK and CDR2 SYGVNS. With 3 bases removed from V and 8 bases from J, the gap between germline ends came to 17 bases. CDR3 coding DNA: TGTGCCAGCAGTGAGGCCTATTTAGCTTCTAAGCAGTACTTC. As protein: CASSEAYLASKQYF.

The rearrangement links TRBV27 to TRBJ2-7, with 13 positions matching TRBD2. J lost 7 bases, V lost 3 bases, and 12 bases had no gene match. The CDR3 sequence is 17 residues long. CDR1 and CDR2 (germline): MNHEY, SMNVEV (reference sequence). This chain's CDR3 is CASSFLTSGRAPGEQYF. CDR3 nucleotide sequence: TGTGCCAGCAGTTTCCTCACTAGCGGGAGGGCCCCGGGAGAGCAGTACTTC.

This clone was seen only once. V usage is TRBV4-1 and J usage is TRBJ1-1; possible D gene TRBD1, 5 bases. The ends were cut back, 4 bases at V and 2 bases at J, with 11 bases in the middle. The CDR3 runs to 14 residues. Germline-derived CDR1 and CDR2 are MGHRA and YSYEKL. The CDR3: CASSPRDSNTEAFF. In nucleotides, the CDR3 is TGCGCCAGCAGCCCTCGGGACTCAAACACTGAAGCTTTCTTT.

Here the CDR3 DNA reads TGTGCCAGTAAGCGGGAGGGCGACACCTACGAGCAGTACTTC. Translation: CASKREGDTYEQYF. This rearrangement joins TRBV27 to TRBJ2-7; 10 nucleotides align to TRBD2. The ends lost 9 bases at V and 2 bases at J; junction bases unmatched: 7. The length of the CDR3 is 14 residues. Germline V lookup: CDR1 MNHEY, CDR2 SMNVEV (reference sequence).

The chain couples TRBV11-2 to TRBJ1-2; a weak D match, TRBD1 (5 bases). V was trimmed by 3 bases and J by 5 bases, leaving 7 bases between them. Looked up from germline, CDR1 is SGHAT and CDR2 is FQNNGV. The CDR3 runs to 12 residues. The CDR3 DNA is TGTGCCAGCAGCTTGCAGGGTTATGGCTACACCTTC. It translates to CASSLQGYGYTF.

The rearrangement uses TRBV5-1 and TRBJ2-5; D unclear. Germline-derived CDR1 and CDR2 are SGHRS and YFSETQ. This CDR3 contains 15 residues. Trimming pared 2 bases from V and 0 bases from J, leaving 11 bases between. The CDR3 is CASSFGPQYQETQYF. As DNA, the CDR3 is TGCGCCAGCAGCTTTGGACCGCAGTACCAAGAGACCCAGTACTTC.

The chain carries TRBV21-1 and TRBJ1-1. TRBV21-1 is a recognized pseudogene. The CDR3 loop spans 16 amino acids. The CDR3 protein is CASSPLTPRLNTEAFF. The CDR3 coding sequence is TGTGCCAGCAGCCCACTTACCCCCAGACTGAACACTGAAGCTTTCTTT.

This clone was found once. The V call is TRBV30, the J call TRBJ2-7, with TRBD2 identical over 8 bases. CDR1 is GTSNPN and CDR2 is SVGIG in the germline V gene (reference sequence). The CDR3 spans 14 residues. The J segment lost 2 bases and the V segment lost 1 base, leaving 4 bases of the junction unmatched. CDR3 region: CAWSAAGGAYEQYF. CDR3 in DNA: TGTGCCTGGAGTGCTGCGGGAGGCGCCTACGAGCAGTACTTC.

The chain links TRBV30 to TRBJ1-5, with D tentatively TRBD1 (6 bases). Deletions cut 5 bases from V and 6 bases from J, with 14 bases between. The CDR3 covers 13 residues. Per the germline V gene, CDR1 is GTSNPN and CDR2 is SVGIG (reference sequence). CDR3 sequence (DNA): TGTGCCTGGGGGGCAGGGGCTGCTCAGCCCCAGCATTTT. Translating it yields CAWGAGAAQPQHF.

The chain has TRBV10-3 and TRBJ1-2, with 10 bases identical to TRBD1. V was clipped by 6 bases and J by 2 bases; unmatched bases: 9. The CDR3 totals 16 residues. The germline CDR1 and CDR2 sequences are ENHRY and SYGVKD. Here the CDR3 DNA reads TGTGCCATCAGCTCATCGACAGGGGGCCCCAACTATGGCTACACCTTC. Encoded protein: CAISSSTGGPNYGYTF.

The rearrangement links TRBV9 to TRBJ1-2; D is uncertain. This CDR3 has 13 amino acids. The V end lost 0 bases, the J end lost 0 bases, and 3 bases lay between the germline ends. Per the germline V gene, CDR1 is SGDLS and CDR2 is YYNGEE. CDR3 coding DNA: TGTGCCAGCAGCGTAGGATCTAACTATGGCTACACCTTC. Amino acids: CASSVGSNYGYTF.

The chain has TRBV9 and TRBJ1-1; D remains unclear. This CDR3 region has 13 residues. V dropped 0 bases and J dropped 3 bases, with 6 bases sitting between them. The V gene's germline CDR1 is SGDLS and CDR2 YYNGEE. As DNA, the CDR3 is TGTGCCAGCAGCGTAGCTTCGGACACTGAAGCTTTCTTT. Translating gives CASSVASDTEAFF.

This clone showed up just once. The chain is built from TRBV5-8 and TRBJ2-1, with D uncertain. With 0 bases removed from V and 5 bases from J, the gap between germline ends came to 12 bases. The V gene's germline CDR1 is SGHTS and CDR2 YDEGEE. This CDR3 spans 15 amino acids. The CDR3 bases are TGTGCCAGCAGCTTGGGGCAGGCAGAGAACAATGAGCAGTTCTTC. It translates to CASSLGQAENNEQFF.

The chain employs TRBV18 and TRBJ1-1, with D unresolved. CDR1 KGHSH and CDR2 LQKENI come from the germline V gene. The CDR3 consists of 15 residues. Trimming cost V 2 bases and J 0 bases, with 10 bases left between them. CDR3 sequence reads: CASSPKAEMNTEAFF. CDR3 sequence (DNA): TGTGCCAGCTCACCAAAGGCAGAAATGAACACTGAAGCTTTCTTT.

The chain recombines TRBV4-2 with TRBJ2-7, with TRBD1 matching 7 bases. CDR3 length: 16 residues. V lost 0 bases and J lost 2; bases outside the gene matches: 7. Germline CDR1 and CDR2: LGHNA and YNFKEQ. CDR3 bases: TGTGCCAGCAGCCAAGAGGGTTCAGGGACAGCCTACGAGCAGTACTTC. This encodes CASSQEGSGTAYEQYF.

This chain links TRBV5-1 with TRBJ2-7; 11 nucleotides line up with TRBD2. J was trimmed by 2 bases and V by 0 bases; bases with no gene match: 7. Germline CDR1 SGHRS, CDR2 YFSETQ. The CDR3 consists of 17 residues. The CDR3 protein is CASSLAQWGLAAYEQYF. For the CDR3, the DNA is TGCGCCAGCAGCTTGGCCCAATGGGGACTAGCGGCCTACGAGCAGTACTTC. Combining the CDR3 with reference TRBV5-1 and TRBJ2-7 gives the whole variable domain KAGVTQTPRYLIKTRGQQVTLSCSPISGHRSVSWYQQTPGQGLQFLFEYFSETQRNKGNFPGRFSGRQFSNSRSEMNVSTLELGDSALYLCASSLAQWGLAAYEQYFGPGTRLTVT.

The chain has TRBV6-1 and TRBJ1-1; D not resolved. V was clipped by 11 bases and J by 0 bases, with 19 bases between them. This CDR3 contains 15 residues. Germline V gene data show CDR1 as MNHNS and CDR2 as SASEGT. The CDR3: CAGTLDGRMNTEAFF. CDR3 coding DNA: TGTGCCGGCACCCTCGATGGTCGCATGAACACTGAAGCTTTCTTT.

The genes are TRBV11-2 and TRBJ2-7, with D perhaps being TRBD1 or TRBD2 (6 bases each). Trimming stripped 5 bases from V and 9 bases from J, with 20 bases between. CDR1 SGHAT and CDR2 FQNNGV come from the germline V gene. The CDR3 has 14 residues. CDR3 nucleotides: TGTGCCAGCAGCCCCCTACGTGGGGGGCCAGGGCAGTACTTC. Its translation: CASSPLRGGPGQYF.

The CDR3 region has the DNA TGTGCCTGGAGTGTGGGGGTCGCGTACGAGCAGTACTTC. Translation: CAWSVGVAYEQYF. The chain has TRBV30 and TRBJ2-7; perhaps D is TRBD1 or TRBD2 (5 bases each). Germline V lookup: CDR1 GTSNPN, CDR2 SVGIG (reference sequence). The CDR3 sequence is 13 residues long. The ends were cut back, 0 bases at V and 4 bases at J, with 10 bases in the middle.

This clone was seen just once. The chain couples TRBV6-4 to TRBJ1-6; 7 bases align to TRBD1. CDR3 length equals 16 residues. Unmatched junction bases numbered 10, after V lost 11 bases and J lost 0 bases. From germline, CDR1 is MRHNA and CDR2 SNTAGT. DNA for the CDR3: TGTGCCGGGGGACAGATCCTGCCCTCCTATAATTCACCCCTCCACTTT. Its protein product is CAGGQILPSYNSPLHF.

J is TRBJ1-4 and V is TRBV6-1, with TRBD1 as a possible D gene (6 bases). CDR1 is MNHNS and CDR2 is SASEGT in the germline V gene. The CDR3 runs to 14 residues. The V and J ends lost 1 base and 11 bases respectively, with 14 bases between them. CDR3 DNA: TGTGCCAGCAGTGAAGGGGACGGGAGGGGGAAACTGTTTTTT. Amino acids: CASSEGDGRGKLFF.

V gene TRBV5-4 combines with J gene TRBJ2-3; D call uncertain. V was cut by 1 base and J by 0 bases, with 9 bases left in between. This CDR3 comprises 15 residues. Looked up from germline, CDR1 is SGHNT and CDR2 is YYREEE (reference sequence). The CDR3 loop reads CASSLNPTSTDTQYF. In nucleotides, the CDR3 is TGTGCCAGCAGCTTGAACCCCACTAGCACAGATACGCAGTATTTT.